This TCR beta chain emerged from a study of identical twins. A universal primer site was incorporated via template switching, and the cDNA contained unique molecular identifiers. Via MiXCR, TCRdb re-called the 5' RACE reads, giving one row per CDR3 protein. The sample carries under 900,000 distinct CDR3 sequences, more than 9% recorded once. Study-level points and caveats: Rather than following the same donors, the conclusions depended on cross-sectional statistical analysis. Insertions were fewer in abundant cord blood beta clonotypes, whereas memory repertoires showed none of this pattern. Out-of-frame beta chain sequences displayed weaker excess sharing between twins.

This CDR3 is built from 14 residues. V was clipped by 3 bases and J by 2 bases, with 12 bases between them. Looked up from germline, CDR1 is DFQATT and CDR2 is SNEGSKA (reference sequence). This clonotype showed up just a few times. Its target is unknown. These data also formed part of another study, on yellow fever vaccine responses in identical twins.

This receptor was taken from a woman aged 18-29 years in good health. The rearrangement uses TRBV20-1 and TRBJ2-3; D gene uncertain. Sequences were obtained from PBMCs. The CDR3 loop is CSARPRGYTDTQYF. The CDR3, as DNA: TGCAGTGCTAGGCCCCGAGGTTACACAGATACGCAGTATTTT.